Each of the 27 T cell receptor beta chains below was sequenced from the same sample in a study of tumor-infiltrating lymphocytes in primary liver carcinoma. DNA and RNA were both co-extracted from roughly 18-30 mg of bulk tissue that had not been sorted. A constant-region primer primed TCR beta cDNA synthesis from 500 ng of total RNA. ARM-PCR, slightly modified, supplied the TCR beta libraries through three nested multiplex PCR rounds. Two initial PCR rounds of around 10 cycles each paired TRBV1-TRBV30 forward primers with a C-beta reverse primer. One entry per CDR3 protein results from TCRdb running MiXCR on the multiplex PCR reads. The sample includes 100,000 to 150,000 distinct CDR3 sequences, 50% to 65% of them seen just once. The sequenced material came from liver tumor tissue from sampling region 1. The subset is: tumor region T1, superior pole. The receptor source for this set is a woman aged 55 to 70 with primary liver carcinoma and hepatitis B virus infection.

This clonotype was detected a few times. CDR3 DNA: TGTGCCAGCACCGTGAGCGGGAGTGGTACCGGGGAGCTGTTTTTT. Translating it yields CASTVSGSGTGELFF. The chain links TRBV7-9 to TRBJ2-2; 8 nucleotides align to TRBD2. Trimming cost V 7 bases and J 5 bases; bases outside gene matches: 9. The CDR3 covers 15 residues. CDR1 is SEHNR, CDR2 FQNEAQ, per germline (reference sequence).

This chain links TRBV11-2 with TRBJ2-5, with 7 bases aligning to TRBD1. CDR3 length: 14 residues. V trimming: 7 bases; J trimming: 4 bases; junction bases outside the gene matches: 9. Germline CDR1 reads SGHAT; CDR2 reads FQNNGV. The CDR3 DNA reads TGTGCCAGCATCCAGACAGGGCAGACAGAGACCCAGTACTTC. Residues: CASIQTGQTETQYF.

Points on this clonotype: A much more abundant neighbour one base away suggests this may be a read error. The V call is TRBV5-1, the J call TRBJ2-1, with TRBD1 matching 11 bases. With V trimmed by 1 base and J by 15 bases, 15 bases remained unmatched. Germline assignment: CDR1 SGHRS and CDR2 YFSETQ. CDR3 size: 16 residues. CDR3 sequence reads: CASSLLFGTGGAVVFF. CDR3 nucleotide sequence: TGCGCCAGCAGCTTGCTCTTCGGGACAGGGGGAGCCGTGGTGTTCTTC. Looking up the rest from reference TRBV5-1 and TRBJ2-1 gives the full variable domain: KAGVTQTPRYLIKTRGQQVTLSCSPISGHRSVSWYQQTPGQGLQFLFEYFSETQRNKGNFPGRFSGRQFSNSRSEMNVSTLELGDSALYLCASSLLFGTGGAVVFFGPGTRLTVL.

For this clonotype: A read error may produce the germline difference seen at one junction end. The CDR3 is CASSARPFLLNTRELFF. CDR3 DNA sequence: TGTGCCAGCAGCGCCCGGCCATTCCTGCTTAACACCAGGGAGCTGTTTTTT. The chain recombines TRBV11-1 with TRBJ2-2; D ambiguous. Germline-derived CDR1 and CDR2 are SGHAT and FQDESV (reference sequence). This CDR3 is built from 17 residues.

The chain carries TRBV5-4 and TRBJ2-3, with D perhaps TRBD2 (6 bases). This CDR3 region has 13 residues. The V end lost 7 bases, the J end lost 4 bases, and 13 bases lay between the germline ends. CDR1 is SGHNT and CDR2 is YYREEE in the germline V gene (reference sequence). The CDR3 nucleotides are TGTGCCAGCTGCCTCGCTAGCGCAGATACGCAGTATTTT. Residues: CASCLASADTQYF.

The chain is built from TRBV28 and TRBJ2-5, with 7 bases that match TRBD1. The CDR3 spans 16 residues. The V gene end was trimmed by 4 bases and the J gene end by 4 bases; junction bases not matched to a gene: 12. The V gene's germline CDR1 is MDHEN and CDR2 SYDVKM. The CDR3 nucleotides are TGTGCCAGCAGTTCCCCCGCAGGGGGATTAAGAGAGACCCAGTACTTC. This sequence encodes CASSSPAGGLRETQYF.

As for this clonotype: Its ends do not fully match the called genes, so a read error is possible. V usage is TRBV10-3 and J usage is TRBJ2-3, with unresolved D. Germline loops: CDR1 ENHRY, CDR2 SYGVKD. CDR3 length equals 13 residues. CDR3 coding DNA: TGTGCCATCAGTGGGGCCCTCACAGATGCGCAGTATTTT. Translated, it gives CAISGALTDAQYF.

As regards this clonotype: Germline and junction disagree at one end, which may indicate a read error. The chain couples TRBV29-1 to TRBJ2-2; D is possibly TRBD1 or TRBD2 (5 bases each). The CDR3 runs to 12 residues. Germline loops: CDR1 SQVTM, CDR2 ANQGSEA. Here the CDR3 reads CSGRDRTGELSF. The DNA of the CDR3 is TGCAGTGGGCGCGACAGAACCGGGGAGCTGTCTTTT.

This clonotype was recorded once. A much larger clone is a single base away; this may be a read error. This chain links TRBV12-3 or TRBV12-4 with TRBJ1-3; D not certain. The CDR3 consists of 13 residues. CDR3 sequence reads: CASSLLGGNNIYF. The DNA of the CDR3 is TGTGCCAGCAGTCTATTGGGAGGAAACAACATATATTTT.

In regard to this clonotype: One end of the junction does not line up with germline, which may come from a read error. The V and J genes are TRBV29-1 and TRBJ2-1, with D hard to call. The CDR3 contains 15 residues. Per the germline V gene, CDR1 is SQVTM and CDR2 is ANQGSEA. CDR3 nucleotide sequence: TGCAGCGTTGAAGACGTGATTGTCATGGGGAATGAGCACTTCTTC. Protein: CSVEDVIVMGNEHFF.

This clonotype occurred many times. The V and J genes are TRBV13 and TRBJ1-1, with 7 bases matching TRBD1. Germline trimming cut 5 bases from V and 4 bases from J; bases unmatched to any gene: 10. The CDR3 is 15 residues long. Germline CDR1 is PRHDT and CDR2 is FYEKMQ (reference sequence). CDR3 amino acids: CASSPRGTASTEAFF. CDR3 nucleotides: TGTGCCAGCAGCCCTAGAGGGACAGCTTCCACTGAAGCTTTCTTT.

On this clonotype itself: This clone may be a read error of a much larger clone one base away. This chain links TRBV28 with TRBJ2-5; D could derive from TRBD1 or TRBD2 (6 bases each). V was cut by 5 bases and J by 7 bases, with 20 bases left in between. The CDR3 is 15 residues long. Per the germline V gene, CDR1 is MDHEN and CDR2 is SYDVKM. DNA of the CDR3: TGTGCCAGCAGTCCGCCGCATGGGGGGCGGGTGACCCAGTACTTC. Residues: CASSPPHGGRVTQYF.

Ten or more counts support this clonotype. The chain carries TRBV12-5 and TRBJ2-2; D not resolved. Per the germline V gene, CDR1 is LGHNT and CDR2 is FRNRAP. V was trimmed by 2 bases and J by 2 bases, leaving 12 bases between them. This CDR3 has 16 amino acids. The CDR3 DNA reads TGTGCTAGTGGTTTGCCCGTGGCGGATAACACCGGGGAGCTGTTTTTT. It codes for CASGLPVADNTGELFF. The whole variable domain, remainder taken from reference TRBV12-5 and TRBJ2-2, is DARVTQTPRHKVTEMGQEVTMRCQPILGHNTVFWYRQTMMQGLELLAYFRNRAPLDDSGMPKDRFSAEMPDATLATLKIQPSEPRDSAVYFCASGLPVADNTGELFFGEGSRLTVL.

This clonotype was counted ten times or more. The chain links TRBV12-3 or TRBV12-4 to TRBJ1-1; a possible D gene is TRBD1 (5 bases). The CDR3 length is 15 residues. Deletions cut 8 bases from V and 0 bases from J, with 16 bases between. CDR3 region: CASGDGDRMNTEAFF. The DNA of the CDR3 is TGTGCCAGCGGGGACGGGGACCGGATGAACACTGAAGCTTTCTTT.

This chain links TRBV5-4 with TRBJ2-3; D not resolved. CDR1 SGHNT and CDR2 YYREEE come from the germline V gene (reference sequence). Deletions cut 4 bases from V and 6 bases from J, with 12 bases between. CDR3 length: 13 residues. The CDR3, as DNA: TGTGCCAGCAGCCCCCCGACCGTCGATACGCAGTATTTT. Amino acids: CASSPPTVDTQYF.

As concerns this clonotype: A much larger clone differs by one base, so this may be a read error. This chain joins TRBV5-1 and TRBJ2-1, with 7 bases that match TRBD1. The CDR3 runs to 16 residues. V lost 4 bases to trimming and J lost 6 bases; unmatched junction nucleotides: 13. Looked up from germline, CDR1 is SGHRS and CDR2 is YFSETQ. In DNA form, the CDR3 reads TGCGCCAGCAGCGGGACAGAACAGTGGCGCCTCAATGAGCAGTTCTTC. Its translation: CASSGTEQWRLNEQFF.

Turning to this clonotype: The final CDR3 position lacks the conserved phenylalanine or tryptophan, pointing to a likely read error. The gene calls are TRBV11-2 and TRBJ2-3; 13 bases agree with TRBD2. CDR1 and CDR2 (germline): SGHAT, FQNNGV. J lost 2 bases, V lost 1 base, and 9 bases had no gene match. This CDR3 has 19 amino acids. The CDR3 DNA follows: TGTGCCAGCAGCTTAGGACTAGCGGGAGGAATGAGTACCACAGATACGCAGTATATT. It codes for CASSLGLAGGMSTTDTQYI.

This chain joins TRBV11-2 and TRBJ2-6; the D is unclear. The CDR3 is 15 residues long. CDR1 is SGHAT, CDR2 FQNNGV, per germline. Trimming removed 0 bases at V and 5 bases at J, with 8 bases between. The CDR3 DNA reads TGTGCCAGCAGCTTAGAGGGCGCATGGGCCAACGTCCTGACTTTC. It specifies CASSLEGAWANVLTF.

As concerns this clonotype: Since no conserved phenylalanine or tryptophan closes the CDR3, a read error is the likely cause. This chain connects TRBV7-2 to TRBJ2-3; D is unclear. Trimming cost V 1 base and J 4 bases, with 6 bases left between them. This CDR3 has 13 amino acids. Germline V gene sequence: CDR1 SGHTA, CDR2 FQGNSA. CDR3 sequence (DNA): TGTGCCAGCAGCTTAGTTGCATCAGATACGCAGTATTTA. It is translated as CASSLVASDTQYL.

As concerns this clonotype: The CDR3 carries no conserved terminal phenylalanine or tryptophan, so it likely arises from a read error. The chain has TRBV19 and TRBJ1-5, with unresolved D. The germline V and J ends were trimmed by 7 bases and 8 bases, with 18 bases remaining between them. This CDR3 comprises 14 residues. In germline, CDR1 is LNHDA, CDR2 SQIVND (reference sequence). This chain's CDR3 is CASTPRLVWEPQHY. The CDR3 DNA reads as TGTGCCAGTACCCCCCGGCTAGTCTGGGAGCCCCAGCATTAT.

The chain uses TRBV10-3 and TRBJ2-7; D might be TRBD2 (5 bases). The CDR3 totals 12 residues. Per the germline V gene, CDR1 is ENHRY and CDR2 is SYGVKD. Trimming pared 5 bases from V and 5 bases from J, leaving 10 bases between. CDR3 amino acids: CAISKTGDEQYF. In DNA, the CDR3 is TGTGCCATCAGTAAGACCGGGGACGAGCAGTACTTC.

About this clonotype itself: Possible read error: a much larger clone is one base away. V usage is TRBV7-8 and J usage is TRBJ2-1; 7 positions agree with TRBD1. This CDR3 contains 12 residues. Germline V gene sequence: CDR1 SGHVS, CDR2 FQNEAQ. CDR3 amino acids: CASNLVRTGQFF. As DNA, the CDR3 is TGTGCCAGCAACTTAGTGAGGACAGGCCAGTTCTTC.

This clonotype was observed many times. The genes are TRBV29-1 and TRBJ2-7; 10 bases fit TRBD2. After removal of 3 bases from V and 2 bases from J, the junction contained 4 bases not matched to a gene. The germline gives CDR1 SQVTM, CDR2 ANQGSEA. CDR3 length: 14 residues. CDR3 residues: CSVDPSGSAYEQYF. In nucleotides, the CDR3 is TGCAGCGTTGACCCTAGCGGGAGCGCCTACGAGCAGTACTTC.

Notes on this clonotype: The junction does not match germline at one end; this may be a read error. V is TRBV6-5 and J is TRBJ2-7, with TRBD2 as a possible D gene (7 bases). This CDR3 region has 14 residues. Germline assignment: CDR1 MNHEY and CDR2 SVGAGI. CDR3 protein: CTSNWGGSSYEQYF. The CDR3 coding sequence is TGTACCAGCAATTGGGGGGGCTCCTCCTACGAGCAGTACTTC.

Notes on this clonotype: At one of its ends the junction is not consistent with the germline gene, which may arise from a read error. This chain joins TRBV5-1 and TRBJ2-1, with D hard to call. Germline assignment: CDR1 SGHRS and CDR2 YFSETQ. The CDR3 covers 12 residues. CDR3: CASSLISHEQSF. Written as DNA, the CDR3 is TGCGCCAGCAGCTTGATATCCCACGAGCAGTCCTTC. Using reference TRBV5-1 and TRBJ2-1 for the parts outside the CDR3, the full variable domain is KAGVTQTPRYLIKTRGQQVTLSCSPISGHRSVSWYQQTPGQGLQFLFEYFSETQRNKGNFPGRFSGRQFSNSRSEMNVSTLELGDSALYLCASSLISHEQSFGPGTRLTVL.

This sequence joins TRBV11-3 and TRBJ1-1, with a possible D match to TRBD1 (5 bases). CDR3 length: 13 residues. Germline V CDR1 and CDR2: SGHNT, YENEEA. V dropped 4 bases and J dropped 10 bases, with 16 bases sitting between them. This CDR3 reads CASSSIGAEAAFF. DNA of the CDR3: TGTGCCAGCAGCTCAATTGGGGCAGAAGCAGCTTTCTTT. The full variable domain, in which reference TRBV11-3 and TRBJ1-1 provide the parts outside the CDR3, is EAGVVQSPRYKIIEKKQPVAFWCNPISGHNTLYWYLQNLGQGPELLIRYENEEAVDDSQLPKDRFSAERLKGVDSTLKIQPAELGDSAVYLCASSSIGAEAAFFGQGTRLTVV.

A remark on this clonotype: A much larger clone is a single base away; this may be a read error. This rearrangement joins TRBV28 to TRBJ2-3; the match to TRBD1 covers 9 bases. Germline V gives CDR1 MDHEN, CDR2 SYDVKM. CDR3 length equals 15 residues. The CDR3 loop is CASSWGQGFTDAQYF. Here the CDR3 DNA reads TGTGCCAGCAGTTGGGGACAGGGCTTCACAGATGCGCAGTATTTT.